This TCR beta chain was retrieved from a study of cytomegalovirus exposure and HLA in healthy donors. CDR3 length: 16 amino acids. V shed 0 bases and J 2 bases; nucleotides not matched to a gene: 4. Germline V gene lookup returns CDR1 SGHRS and CDR2 YFSETQ. To note about this clone: The antigen is not known.

Overall study results and limits: A later analysis found most CMV-associated TCR beta chains apparently HLA-restricted. CMV serostatus was the only recorded immune exposure for donors. Later on, an analysis tied 18,000 or so TCR beta sequences to HLA alleles at 0.05 false discovery rate. For most TCR sequences rarity was the rule, although some public TCRs occurred in many donors.

In the PCR, 60 Vbeta and 13 Jbeta primers were used. The data were produced by immunoSEQ multiplex PCR, yet TCRdb's version contains in-frame clones alone and is incomplete. The sample lists 200,000 to 250,000 clones, under 90% occurring once. This clonotype was sampled from a human donor in good health. The V gene is TRBV5-1, the J gene TRBJ2-3, with TRBD2 identical over 9 bases. Sequencing used PBMCs. This chain's CDR3 is CASSLASGTPTDTQYF. The CDR3 coding sequence is TGCGCCAGCAGCTTGGCTAGCGGGACCCCCACAGATACGCAGTATTTT.